Listed here are 23 T cell receptor beta chains from one sample, sequenced in a study of shared clonotypes between healthy human individuals. TCRdb's table, derived via immunoSEQ multiplex PCR, lists solely in-frame clones and lacks some. The sample lists 950,000 to 1,100,000 clones; under 80% were seen once. Sequenced sample: memory CD4+ T cells sorted from blood. Subset denoted: CD45RA-negative fraction. The receptors here all came from a man younger than 30 in good health.

In this sample, this clone turned up many times. This chain joins TRBV6-5 and TRBJ2-1; 12 nucleotides line up with TRBD1. The V and J ends lost 7 bases and 9 bases, in that order; junction bases with no gene match: 10. Germline V lookup: CDR1 MNHEY, CDR2 SVGAGI. This CDR3 has 15 residues. The CDR3 DNA follows: TGTGCCAGCAACCGTCCGGGACAGGGGGCGGCTGAGCAGTTCTTC. Protein sequence: CASNRPGQGAAEQFF.

The chain carries TRBV5-7 and TRBJ1-5; perhaps TRBD1 as D (6 bases). TRBV5-7 is an ORF, and what it does is uncertain. This CDR3 comprises 14 residues. Trimming removed 0 bases from V and 5 bases from J, with 9 bases in between. In DNA form, the CDR3 reads TGTGCCAGCAGCTTGGCGGCAGGGGATCAGCCCCAGCATTTT. Amino acids: CASSLAAGDQPQHF.

This clone was observed a few times. The chain recombines TRBV11-3 with TRBJ2-3; 7 bases line up with TRBD2. V was clipped by 4 bases and J by 4 bases; unmatched bases: 14. The CDR3 totals 17 residues. Per germline, CDR1 SGHNT and CDR2 YENEEA. CDR3 amino acids: CASSSRGQRGGADTQYF. CDR3 nucleotide sequence: TGTGCCAGCAGCTCAAGGGGTCAGCGGGGCGGGGCAGATACGCAGTATTTT.

This clone was observed a handful of times. This chain joins TRBV30 and TRBJ1-1; possibly TRBD1 for D (5 bases). CDR3 size: 13 residues. Germline CDR1 and CDR2: GTSNPN and SVGIG (reference sequence). The V and J ends lost 3 bases and 0 bases respectively, with 8 bases between them. CDR3 sequence: CAWRTGVNTEAFF. CDR3 nucleotides: TGTGCCTGGAGAACAGGAGTGAACACTGAAGCTTTCTTT.

V usage is TRBV10-3 and J usage is TRBJ2-5; D remains unclear. The CDR3 consists of 15 residues. V was cut by 5 bases and J by 5 bases, with 18 bases left in between. CDR1 ENHRY and CDR2 SYGVKD come from the germline V gene. The CDR3 protein is CAISLGPSLGETQYF. The CDR3 nucleotides read TGTGCCATCAGTCTAGGACCCTCACTGGGGGAGACCCAGTACTTC.

The chain is built from TRBV28 and TRBJ2-5; possibly TRBD1 for D (6 bases). The CDR3 contains 15 residues. V lost 6 bases and J lost 4, with 18 bases in between. Germline V CDR1 and CDR2: MDHEN, SYDVKM. DNA for the CDR3: TGTGCCAGCAGCCAGGACAGAGGGGGTGGAGAGACCCAGTACTTC. This gives the protein CASSQDRGGGETQYF.

Concerning this clone: Other DNA sequences in the sample encode the same CDR3. The chain carries TRBV18 and TRBJ1-1; D remains unclear. The CDR3 has 14 amino acids. Germline loops: CDR1 KGHSH, CDR2 LQKENI. V was cut by 2 bases and J by 0 bases, with 7 bases left in between. This CDR3 reads CASSPGVLNTEAFF. The CDR3 bases are TGTGCCAGCTCACCAGGAGTCCTGAACACTGAAGCTTTCTTT.

The chain recombines TRBV5-1 with TRBJ1-1, with 7 positions matching TRBD1. The junction had 6 bases not matched to a gene; V was cut back by 3 bases and J by 1 base. Looked up from germline, CDR1 is SGHRS and CDR2 is YFSETQ. The CDR3 contains 15 residues. The DNA of the CDR3 is TGCGCCAGCAGCTCGGGGACAGTCCCGAACACTGAAGCTTTCTTT. It codes for CASSSGTVPNTEAFF. The full variable domain, rest sourced from reference TRBV5-1 and TRBJ1-1, is KAGVTQTPRYLIKTRGQQVTLSCSPISGHRSVSWYQQTPGQGLQFLFEYFSETQRNKGNFPGRFSGRQFSNSRSEMNVSTLELGDSALYLCASSSGTVPNTEAFFGQGTRLTVV.

This clone occurred a few times. The rearrangement links TRBV30 to TRBJ1-5; TRBD1 matches 9 bases. Germline loops: CDR1 GTSNPN, CDR2 SVGIG (reference sequence). V lost 4 bases, J lost 7 bases, and 8 bases stayed unmatched. CDR3 size: 14 residues. Written as DNA, the CDR3 is TGTGCCTGGACTGTAACAGGGGGCGGGCAGCCCCAGCATTTT. Translated: CAWTVTGGGQPQHF.

This clone came up once. The rearrangement uses TRBV10-2 and TRBJ1-1; D gene unclear. From germline, CDR1 is WSHSY and CDR2 SAAADI. This CDR3 is built from 15 residues. Deletions cut 3 bases from V and 0 bases from J, with 11 bases between. CDR3 protein: CASSDGELMNTEAFF. CDR3 in DNA: TGCGCCAGCAGTGATGGGGAGTTGATGAACACTGAAGCTTTCTTT.

The chain is built from TRBV7-2 and TRBJ1-6, with 11 bases lining up with TRBD1. This CDR3 comprises 17 residues. Germline V lookup: CDR1 SGHTA, CDR2 FQGNSA. V was clipped by 4 bases and J by 9 bases; unmatched bases: 11. The CDR3 DNA reads TGTGCCAGCAGCTCTCGTCCCGGGACAGGGGGGGGTTCACCCCTCCACTTT. Translation: CASSSRPGTGGGSPLHF. The whole variable domain, filled in from reference TRBV7-2 and TRBJ1-6, reads GAGVSQSPSNKVTEKGKDVELRCDPISGHTALYWYRQSLGQGLEFLIYFQGNSAPDKSGLPSDRFSAERTGGSVSTLTIQRTQQEDSAVYLCASSSRPGTGGGSPLHFGNGTRLTVT.

In this sample, this clone turned up a few times. This chain connects TRBV2 to TRBJ1-6; D is uncertain. Germline loops: CDR1 SNHLY, CDR2 FYNNEI. The CDR3 is 15 amino acids. The ends were cut back, 4 bases at V and 6 bases at J, with 13 bases in the middle. The CDR3 DNA sequence: TGTGCCAGCAGTGCCCAACGGGCCCCTAATTCACCCCTCCACTTT. This encodes CASSAQRAPNSPLHF.

There are many counts of this clone. The rearrangement uses TRBV18 and TRBJ2-7, with 8 bases aligning to TRBD2. Germline V gene data show CDR1 as KGHSH and CDR2 as LQKENI. The ends lost 5 bases at V and 1 base at J; junction bases unmatched: 10. This CDR3 has 16 residues. CDR3 nucleotides: TGTGCCAGCTCAGCCTTTACGGCGGGGGGATCCTACGAGCAGTACTTC. This encodes CASSAFTAGGSYEQYF.

This clone occurred a few times. Distinct nucleotide sequences in the sample also encode this CDR3. This chain joins TRBV29-1 and TRBJ1-1; 9 bases align to TRBD1. V lost 6 bases, J lost 1 base, and 3 bases stayed unmatched. This CDR3 comprises 13 residues. Germline V gives CDR1 SQVTM, CDR2 ANQGSEA. In DNA, the CDR3 is TGCAGCGTCGGGGACAGGGCGAACACTGAAGCTTTCTTT. Protein: CSVGDRANTEAFF.

The V call is TRBV19, the J call TRBJ2-1; 9 bases align to TRBD1. The CDR3 has 15 amino acids. Trimming took 3 bases from V and 0 from J; bases not matched to a gene: 0. CDR1 is LNHDA, CDR2 SQIVND, per germline (reference sequence). The CDR3 reads CASSMTGGSYNEQFF. The CDR3 DNA reads TGTGCCAGTAGTATGACAGGGGGCTCCTACAATGAGCAGTTCTTC.

This clone appeared a single time. The chain employs TRBV2 and TRBJ1-1; D uncertain. Germline lookup yields CDR1 SNHLY and CDR2 FYNNEI. Trimming removed 7 bases at V and 3 bases at J, with 12 bases between. The CDR3 has 13 amino acids. The CDR3 region is CASKGNGDTEAFF. CDR3 nucleotides: TGTGCCAGCAAAGGAAATGGGGACACTGAAGCTTTCTTT.

This chain links TRBV6-1 with TRBJ2-2, with TRBD1 as a possible D gene (6 bases). The germline V gene has CDR1 MNHNS and CDR2 SASEGT. V lost 3 bases, J lost 1 base, and 15 bases lay in between. The CDR3 runs to 17 residues. The CDR3 is CASSEYRDKKNTGELFF. The CDR3 nucleotides read TGTGCCAGCAGTGAGTACCGGGACAAGAAGAACACCGGGGAGCTGTTTTTT.

This clone has ten or more counts. The CDR3 coding sequence is TGTGCCAGCTGGATATTCTACCCACACTACGAGCAGTACTTC. Protein: CASWIFYPHYEQYF. J is TRBJ2-7 and V is TRBV21-1. TRBV21-1 is flagged as a pseudogene. The CDR3 consists of 14 residues.

CDR3 amino acids: CASRMTGVGNQPQHF. For the CDR3, the DNA is TGTGCCAGCAGAATGACAGGGGTGGGCAATCAGCCCCAGCATTTT. V gene TRBV6-1 combines with J gene TRBJ1-5; 8 bases map to TRBD1. Germline CDR1 MNHNS, CDR2 SASEGT. The length of the CDR3 is 15 residues. J lost 2 bases, V lost 6 bases, and 6 bases had no gene match.

V and J are TRBV30 and TRBJ1-3, with D uncertain. This CDR3 has 14 residues. Germline V gene sequence: CDR1 GTSNPN, CDR2 SVGIG (reference sequence). Trimming took 5 bases from V and 3 from J, leaving 14 bases between them. The DNA for the CDR3 is TGTGCCTGGTCCGGGCCTAAGGGTGGAAACACCATATATTTT. Translating gives CAWSGPKGGNTIYF.

This clone was counted many times. The chain has TRBV4-3 and TRBJ2-7; 7 bases match TRBD1. The junction had 25 bases not matched to a gene; V was cut back by 5 bases and J by 0 bases. The CDR3 is 21 amino acids. From germline, CDR1 is LGHNA and CDR2 YSLEER. This chain's CDR3 is CASSKHHNRGQSDPSSYEQYF. The CDR3 DNA reads TGCGCCAGCAGCAAACACCATAACAGGGGACAAAGCGACCCCAGCTCCTACGAGCAGTACTTC.

The V gene is TRBV11-2, the J gene TRBJ1-6; no reliable D call. Germline loops: CDR1 SGHAT, CDR2 FQNNGV. V was pared by 6 bases and J by 0 bases, with 15 bases between. The CDR3 runs 17 residues. The CDR3 nucleotides read TGTGCCAGCAGTTCCCAGATTATGAGCTCCTATAATTCACCCCTCCACTTT. Its protein is CASSSQIMSSYNSPLHF.

This clone was found once. The chain couples TRBV2 to TRBJ1-1; the D is unclear. CDR1 SNHLY and CDR2 FYNNEI come from the germline V gene. The V gene lost 7 bases and the J gene lost 0 bases, with 9 bases spanning the gap. This CDR3 contains 13 residues. CDR3 in amino acids: CASMASLNTEAFF. The CDR3, as DNA: TGTGCCAGCATGGCCAGCTTGAACACTGAAGCTTTCTTT.